This paragraph covers one T cell receptor beta chain sequence. This specimen belongs to a study of shared T cell receptors in the human thymus. The J segment lost 5 bases and the V segment lost 1 base, leaving 6 bases of the junction unmatched. The germline gives CDR1 MNHNS, CDR2 SASEGT. CDR3 length: 15 amino acids. Clones were sequenced by immunoSEQ multiplex PCR, and TCRdb holds only the in-frame ones, with some missing. This sample has fewer than 700,000 clones, with approximately 90% found just once. The sample was also reused in another study, on human thymus T cells. That work states: Corrective cardiac surgery supplied the resected thymus tissue.

Specimen: thymocytes. The chain carries TRBV6-1 and TRBJ1-1, with 8 bases identical to TRBD1. This clonotype was sampled from a boy under two years old with a congenital heart defect. This CDR3 reads CASSEGRGRRTEAFF. For the CDR3, the DNA is TGTGCCAGCAGTGAAGGCAGGGGGCGGCGGACTGAAGCTTTCTTT.